These 28 T cell receptor beta chains came from one sample sequenced in a study of blood T cell repertoires in COVID-19. The protocol was immunoSEQ multiplex PCR, while the TCRdb copy is restricted to in-frame clones and leaves out a portion. This repertoire shows some 250,000 clones, 82% found once; its top ten account for 3.4%. The sample was peripheral blood. All receptors come from a woman between 18 and 29 years old with acute or convalescent COVID-19.

The CDR3 reads CASSPTDNEQFF. DNA for the CDR3: TGTGCCAGCTCCCCGACAGACAATGAGCAGTTCTTC. The rearrangement uses TRBV18 and TRBJ2-1; D may be TRBD1 (5 bases). Germline V gives CDR1 KGHSH, CDR2 LQKENI. The V gene lost 6 bases and the J gene lost 5 bases, with 8 bases spanning the gap. The CDR3 length is 12 residues.

This clone was picked up a small number of times. The chain has TRBV7-2 and TRBJ1-5, with D perhaps TRBD1 (6 bases). CDR1 and CDR2 (germline): SGHTA, FQGNSA. Trimming stripped 1 base from V and 7 bases from J, with 14 bases between. The CDR3 sequence is 15 residues long. The CDR3, as DNA: TGTGCCAGCAGCTTAGGCGGGGGGGGCGGCCAGCCCCAGCATTTT. The encoded protein is CASSLGGGGGQPQHF.

The chain combines TRBV4-3 with TRBJ2-1, with 14 bases that match TRBD2. The CDR3 totals 17 residues. Losses at the gene ends were 2 bases for V and 8 bases for J; bases not matched to a gene: 8. The germline V gene has CDR1 LGHNA and CDR2 YSLEER. The DNA of the CDR3 is TGCGCCAGCAGCCAACAAACCGGGACTAGCGGGAGCTATGAGCAGTTCTTC. Its translation is CASSQQTGTSGSYEQFF.

The rearrangement joins TRBV30 to TRBJ2-7; TRBD2 aligns across 11 bases. CDR3 length: 16 residues. The ends lost 7 bases at V and 5 bases at J; junction bases unmatched: 16. The germline CDR1 and CDR2 sequences are GTSNPN and SVGIG (reference sequence). This CDR3 reads CAFWAPELAGVNEQYF. CDR3 bases: TGTGCCTTTTGGGCCCCTGAACTAGCGGGAGTGAACGAGCAGTACTTC.

This clone came up once. This chain connects TRBV11-2 to TRBJ2-1; D perhaps matches TRBD1 (5 bases). Germline values: CDR1 SGHAT, CDR2 FQNNGV. V was pared by 1 base and J by 1 base, with 8 bases between. The CDR3 spans 15 residues. The CDR3 sequence: CASSLGPGSYNEQFF. The DNA of the CDR3 is TGTGCCAGCAGCTTAGGGCCAGGGTCCTACAATGAGCAGTTCTTC.

The CDR3 DNA sequence: TGTGCCAGCAGCCCCCAAAGCGGGATGGATACGCAGTATTTT. As protein: CASSPQSGMDTQYF. The J gene is TRBJ2-3, the V gene TRBV11-2; 7 nucleotides line up with TRBD2. The CDR3 sequence is 14 residues long. In germline, CDR1 is SGHAT, CDR2 FQNNGV. The V and J ends lost 5 bases and 6 bases, in that order; junction bases with no gene match: 8.

The chain combines TRBV18 with TRBJ2-3; 16 nucleotides align to TRBD2. The germline V gene has CDR1 KGHSH and CDR2 LQKENI. V was pared by 1 base and J by 2 bases, with 3 bases of the junction left unmatched. This CDR3 is 18 amino acids long. CDR3 protein: CASSPLGTSGGATDTQYF. The CDR3 region has the DNA TGTGCCAGCTCACCACTTGGGACTAGCGGGGGGGCCACAGATACGCAGTATTTT.

The chain carries TRBV6-5 and TRBJ1-1, with D possibly TRBD1 on 6 matching bases. Trimming removed 7 bases at V and 6 bases at J, with 18 bases between. CDR3 size: 14 residues. Germline CDR1 is MNHEY and CDR2 is SVGAGI. The CDR3 nucleotides read TGTGCCAGCACCCCTGTGGACAGATTTGCTGAAGCTTTCTTT. This encodes CASTPVDRFAEAFF.

The CDR3 DNA reads TGTGCCAGCAGCCAAGCGCTGACAGGGGACCAAGAGACCCAGTACTTC. Amino acids: CASSQALTGDQETQYF. The chain recombines TRBV14 with TRBJ2-5, with 8 bases fitting TRBD1. J gave up 0 bases and V 1 base, and 4 bases lay outside the gene matches. The CDR3 has 16 amino acids. CDR1 is SGHDN and CDR2 is FVKESK in the germline V gene.

The chain joins TRBV5-8 to TRBJ2-7; D gene ambiguous. V was trimmed by 1 base and J by 5 bases, leaving 13 bases between them. This CDR3 is 14 amino acids long. Germline CDR1 is SGHTS and CDR2 is YDEGEE. The CDR3 spells CASSLRLLSDEQYF. In DNA, the CDR3 is TGTGCCAGCAGCTTGCGACTCCTCTCTGACGAGCAGTACTTC.

This clone was counted a single time. V is TRBV11-3 and J is TRBJ2-2; D possibly corresponds to TRBD1 (5 bases). Trimming shortened V by 1 base and J by 7 bases, and 13 bases separated the two germline ends. This CDR3 comprises 15 residues. Germline CDR1 is SGHNT and CDR2 is YENEEA. DNA for the CDR3: TGTGCCAGCAGCTTAGGGGGCGAACGCGGCGGGGAGCTGTTTTTT. Encoded protein: CASSLGGERGGELFF.

This rearrangement joins TRBV3-1 (or the pseudogene TRBV3-2) to TRBJ1-5, with a tentative D call TRBD1 (6 bases). With 1 base removed from V and 1 base from J, the gap between germline ends came to 14 bases. The CDR3 consists of 17 residues. In germline, CDR1 is LGHDT, CDR2 YNNKEL (reference sequence). CDR3 amino acids: CASSQAGGSLSNQPQHF. The CDR3 DNA sequence: TGTGCCAGCAGCCAAGCGGGGGGCTCTTTGAGCAATCAGCCCCAGCATTTT.

The rearrangement uses TRBV19 and TRBJ1-6; 10 bases map to TRBD1. With 5 bases clipped from V and 6 bases from J, the junction kept 7 bases outside the gene matches. There are 16 residues in the CDR3. Germline CDR1 LNHDA, CDR2 SQIVND (reference sequence). The CDR3 is CASSSGQGLGNSPLHF. CDR3 coding DNA: TGTGCCAGTAGTTCGGGACAGGGGCTGGGTAATTCACCCCTCCACTTT.

Written as DNA, the CDR3 is TGTGCCAGCAGTTACCAGGGTTTAGCGGGACGGAACGAGCAGTACTTC. This gives the protein CASSYQGLAGRNEQYF. The chain is built from TRBV6-5 and TRBJ2-7, with TRBD2 identical over 8 bases. The CDR3 runs 16 residues. V was clipped by 2 bases and J by 5 bases; unmatched bases: 11. From germline, CDR1 is MNHEY and CDR2 SVGAGI.

Here the CDR3 reads CAIRTPGLAVPGSYNEQFF. CDR3 nucleotides: TGTGCCATCAGGACACCGGGACTAGCGGTTCCCGGCTCCTACAATGAGCAGTTCTTC. This chain connects TRBV10-3 to TRBJ2-1, with TRBD2 identical over 11 bases. The germline gives CDR1 ENHRY, CDR2 SYGVKD. The trim removed 6 bases at V and 0 bases at J, leaving 13 bases unmatched. The CDR3 extends over 19 amino acids.

V is TRBV7-9 and J is TRBJ1-1; D is uncertain. Trimming pared 3 bases from V and 2 bases from J, leaving 16 bases between. CDR3 length: 16 residues. CDR1 and CDR2 from the germline V gene are SEHNR and FQNEAQ (reference sequence). The DNA for the CDR3 is TGTGCCAGCAGCTTGGGTGCTCGGGAACAAAACACTGAAGCTTTCTTT. Protein sequence: CASSLGAREQNTEAFF.

The chain recombines TRBV28 with TRBJ1-1, with TRBD1 identical over 12 bases. In germline, CDR1 is MDHEN, CDR2 SYDVKM. This CDR3 is built from 15 residues. J was trimmed by 6 bases and V by 5 bases; bases with no gene match: 7. Here the CDR3 DNA reads TGTGCCAGCAGTAGTCCGGGACAGGGGGCCTCTGAAGCTTTCTTT. It is translated as CASSSPGQGASEAFF. Full variable domain (missing parts from reference TRBV28 and TRBJ1-1): DVKVTQSSRYLVKRTGEKVFLECVQDMDHENMFWYRQDPGLGLRLIYFSYDVKMKEKGDIPEGYSVSREKKERFSLILESASTNQTSMYLCASSSPGQGASEAFFGQGTRLTVV.

The V call is TRBV9, the J call TRBJ2-1; 11 bases match TRBD1. With 4 bases clipped from V and 8 bases from J, the junction kept 5 bases outside the gene matches. The V gene's germline CDR1 is SGDLS and CDR2 YYNGEE. This CDR3 is built from 14 residues. DNA for the CDR3: TGTGCCAGCAGCCAGGGACAGGGGGTTGATGAGCAGTTCTTC. Translated, it gives CASSQGQGVDEQFF.

The chain uses TRBV7-2 and TRBJ2-1; a possible D gene is TRBD2 (7 bases). This CDR3 has 16 amino acids. Germline assignment: CDR1 SGHTA and CDR2 FQGNSA. V lost 1 base and J lost 4, with 14 bases in between. The CDR3 DNA follows: TGTGCCAGCAGCTTAGGGGGGGGCGTTTTATACAATGAGCAGTTCTTC. This codes for CASSLGGGVLYNEQFF.

This clone appeared a few times. J is TRBJ2-1 and V is TRBV4-3; the D gene is possibly TRBD1 (5 bases). Trimming removed 1 base from V and 1 base from J, with 8 bases in between. Germline lookup yields CDR1 LGHNA and CDR2 YSLEER. The CDR3 covers 15 residues. CDR3 sequence (DNA): TGCGCCAGCAGCCAAGCGACAGATTCCTACAATGAGCAGTTCTTC. This encodes CASSQATDSYNEQFF.

This sequence joins TRBV10-3 and TRBJ1-1; TRBD1 is a possible D gene (6 bases). The CDR3 has 17 residues. Between the trimmed V and J ends, which lost 4 bases and 5 bases, there was a span of 23 bases. Germline CDR1 is ENHRY and CDR2 is SYGVKD. This CDR3 is CAISVFAAGAEGTEAFF. The CDR3 bases are TGTGCCATCAGTGTTTTCGCGGCGGGGGCTGAGGGAACTGAAGCTTTCTTT.

This chain uses TRBV7-8 with TRBJ1-1, with D unresolved. V gave up 5 bases and J gave up 1 base, with 8 bases separating them. Germline V lookup: CDR1 SGHVS, CDR2 FQNEAQ. The CDR3 spans 13 residues. Here the CDR3 DNA reads TGTGCCAGCAGCCAATTGCGGAACACTGAAGCTTTCTTT. Protein sequence: CASSQLRNTEAFF.

Concerning this clone: Other DNA variants within this sample encode the same CDR3. This rearrangement joins TRBV18 to TRBJ2-1, with 11 bases that match TRBD2. This CDR3 contains 15 residues. After removal of 2 bases from V and 3 bases from J, the junction contained 0 bases not matched to a gene. CDR1 and CDR2 (germline): KGHSH, LQKENI. CDR3 in amino acids: CASSPGTSGYNEQFF. The CDR3 coding sequence is TGTGCCAGCTCACCAGGGACTAGCGGCTACAATGAGCAGTTCTTC.

The V and J genes are TRBV5-6 and TRBJ1-2; a possible D gene is TRBD1 (6 bases). The germline gives CDR1 SGHDT, CDR2 YYEEEE. V gave up 0 bases and J gave up 1 base, with 10 bases separating them. This CDR3 is 15 amino acids long. The CDR3, as DNA: TGTGCCAGCAGCTTGGTATGGGGGCTTAACTATGGCTACACCTTC. Translating gives CASSLVWGLNYGYTF.

The chain uses TRBV4-3 and TRBJ1-6; D not resolved. The CDR3 is 15 residues long. The V gene lost 0 bases and the J gene lost 12 bases, with 15 bases spanning the gap. The germline V gene has CDR1 LGHNA and CDR2 YSLEER. The CDR3: CASSQDWTPQLPLHF. The CDR3 DNA sequence: TGCGCCAGCAGCCAAGATTGGACTCCGCAATTACCCCTCCACTTT.

The CDR3 reads CASSGGYNEQFF. CDR3 DNA: TGTGCCAGCAGCGGCGGGTACAATGAGCAGTTCTTC. The chain employs TRBV4-2 and TRBJ2-1, with a possible D match to TRBD2 (5 bases). The CDR3 spans 12 residues. CDR1 is LGHNA, CDR2 YNFKEQ, per germline. V was clipped by 5 bases and J by 4 bases, with 6 bases between them.

This chain links TRBV19 with TRBJ2-2, with 11 bases fitting TRBD2. The CDR3 loop spans 17 amino acids. Per the germline V gene, CDR1 is LNHDA and CDR2 is SQIVND (reference sequence). Trimming removed 4 bases from V and 4 bases from J; junction bases left unmatched: 8. CDR3 sequence (DNA): TGTGCCAGTAGTACCATTACCCTAGCGGGGGGCACCGGGGAGCTGTTTTTT. Translation: CASSTITLAGGTGELFF.

The rearrangement uses TRBV5-5 and TRBJ2-7; unclear D gene. Trimming shortened V by 0 bases and J by 5 bases, and 9 bases separated the two germline ends. The germline CDR1 and CDR2 sequences are SGHKS and YYEKEE (reference sequence). This CDR3 is built from 13 residues. CDR3 sequence reads: CASSLGQVHEQYF. The CDR3 DNA reads TGTGCCAGCAGCTTGGGGCAGGTCCACGAGCAGTACTTC.